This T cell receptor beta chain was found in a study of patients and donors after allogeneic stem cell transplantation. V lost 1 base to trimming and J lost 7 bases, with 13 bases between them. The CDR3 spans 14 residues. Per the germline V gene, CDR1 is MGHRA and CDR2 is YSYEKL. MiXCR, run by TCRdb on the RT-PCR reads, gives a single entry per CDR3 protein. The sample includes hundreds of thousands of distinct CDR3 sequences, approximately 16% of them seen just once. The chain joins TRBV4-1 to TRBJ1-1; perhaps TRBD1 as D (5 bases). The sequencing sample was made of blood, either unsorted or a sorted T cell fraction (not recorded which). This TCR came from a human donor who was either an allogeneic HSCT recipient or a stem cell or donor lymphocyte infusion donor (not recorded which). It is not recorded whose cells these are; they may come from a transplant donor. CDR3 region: CASSQVRQTREAFF. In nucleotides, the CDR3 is TGCGCCAGCAGCCAAGTACGACAGACCCGTGAAGCTTTCTTT.